These 22 T cell receptor beta chains were all obtained from the same sample, sequenced in a study of blood T cells in healthy people across ages. Combining a sample-barcoded 5' primer with a J-beta primer mix, a second PCR ran for about 6 to 12 cycles. TCRdb itself ran the 5' RACE reads through MiXCR, one entry per CDR3 protein. In the table there are 350,000 to 450,000 distinct CDR3 sequences, approximately 47% of which are singletons. The sequencing sample was made of blood. These receptors all come from a man aged 60 to 75 in good health.

This clonotype was seen a few times. The V gene is TRBV20-1, the J gene TRBJ2-4; D perhaps matches TRBD2 (6 bases). The J call may not be correct, given that the DNA end is closer to TRBJ2-7. In germline, CDR1 is DFQATT, CDR2 SNEGSKA (reference sequence). This CDR3 contains 15 residues. CDR3 protein: CSARDFGGSTYEQYF. The CDR3 coding sequence is TGCAGTGCTAGAGATTTTGGGGGGTCAACCTACGAGCAGTACTTC.

This clonotype was recorded only once. One junction end disagrees with the germline gene, perhaps due to a read error. DNA for the CDR3: TGTGCCAGCGGCTTAACCGGAAGCGGGAGGGCCCTGGATGAGCAGTTCTTC. This sequence encodes CASGLTGSGRALDEQFF. The V and J genes are TRBV7-3 and TRBJ2-1; 10 positions agree with TRBD2. This CDR3 contains 17 residues. The V gene's germline CDR1 is SGHTA and CDR2 FQGTGA.

The chain uses TRBV30 and TRBJ2-5; TRBD2 is a possible D gene (5 bases). CDR1 is GTSNPN and CDR2 is SVGIG in the germline V gene (reference sequence). The CDR3 extends over 13 amino acids. Trimming removed 2 bases from V and 2 bases from J, with 9 bases in between. The CDR3 is CAWSPLAQETQYF. The DNA for the CDR3 is TGTGCCTGGAGTCCCCTAGCTCAAGAGACCCAGTACTTC.

The chain carries TRBV3-1 and TRBJ1-2, with D possibly matching TRBD1 (5 bases). The germline V gene encodes CDR1 LGHDT and CDR2 YNNKEL (reference sequence). This CDR3 contains 15 residues. Trimming shortened V by 4 bases and J by 0 bases, and 12 bases separated the two germline ends. The CDR3: CASSPVQGANYGYTF. DNA for the CDR3: TGTGCCAGCAGCCCCGTCCAGGGAGCTAACTATGGCTACACCTTC.

The chain employs TRBV9 and TRBJ2-3; D possibly corresponds to TRBD2 (6 bases). The CDR3 is 16 amino acids. V gave up 4 bases and J gave up 2 bases, with 17 bases separating them. Per the germline V gene, CDR1 is SGDLS and CDR2 is YYNGEE. In DNA, the CDR3 is TGTGCCAGCAGCCTAGGCCCAGCGGGTGACACAGATACGCAGTATTTT. Its protein is CASSLGPAGDTDTQYF.

V gene TRBV21-1 combines with J gene TRBJ2-1; the listed D gene, TRBD1, was not tested against the DNA. TRBV21-1 is labeled a pseudogene. The CDR3 runs 17 residues. Written as DNA, the CDR3 is TGTGCCAGCAGCGTCCGTACTGACAGGGTCACTTTGCATGAGCAGTTCTTC. This gives the protein CASSVRTDRVTLHEQFF.

J is TRBJ2-1 and V is TRBV7-2, with 10 bases lining up with TRBD2. CDR1 and CDR2 (germline): SGHTA, FQGNSA. Trimming took 1 base from V and 10 from J; bases not matched to a gene: 7. The CDR3 has 15 amino acids. This chain's CDR3 is CASSLVQREGGEQFF. The CDR3 DNA reads TGTGCCAGCAGCTTAGTCCAGCGGGAGGGCGGAGAGCAGTTCTTC.

Many counts were recorded for this clonotype. V is TRBV5-1 and J is TRBJ2-3, with unresolved D. This CDR3 spans 13 amino acids. Trimming took 1 base from V and 2 from J, leaving 5 bases between them. Germline CDR1 and CDR2: SGHRS and YFSETQ. Written as DNA, the CDR3 is TGCGCCAGCAGCTTGCCCCTCACAGATACGCAGTATTTT. Translated, it gives CASSLPLTDTQYF.

The chain uses TRBV7-6 and TRBJ2-3; D gene uncertain. Germline lookup yields CDR1 SGHVS and CDR2 FNYEAQ. V lost 4 bases to trimming and J lost 5 bases, with 7 bases between them. The CDR3 sequence is 12 residues long. The CDR3 bases are TGTGCCAGCAGCTCTAGGCTAGATACGCAGTATTTT. This gives the protein CASSSRLDTQYF.

This chain links TRBV10-3 with TRBJ2-1; 12 bases are shared with TRBD2. In germline, CDR1 is ENHRY, CDR2 SYGVKD. The trim removed 3 bases at V and 7 bases at J, leaving 7 bases unmatched. The CDR3 length is 16 residues. CDR3 region: CAISEGTSGQGNEQFF. The CDR3 DNA reads TGTGCCATCAGTGAAGGGACTAGCGGGCAGGGGAATGAGCAGTTCTTC.

A note on this clonotype: A much more abundant neighbour one base away suggests this may be a read error. V usage is TRBV7-2 and J usage is TRBJ2-1; D perhaps matches TRBD2 (6 bases). Germline loops: CDR1 SGHTA, CDR2 FQGNSA. The ends were cut back, 3 bases at V and 10 bases at J, with 19 bases in the middle. The CDR3 has 15 residues. The CDR3 here is CASSLGLESSYEQFF. CDR3 DNA sequence: TGTGCCAGCAGCTTGGGACTGGAGAGCTCCTACGAGCAGTTCTTC.

This clonotype has a handful of counts. V usage is TRBV29-1 and J usage is TRBJ2-7; TRBD1 agrees at 9 bases. Germline V gene data show CDR1 as SQVTM and CDR2 as ANQGSEA. The CDR3 length is 16 residues. V dropped 8 bases and J dropped 2; count of bases not matched to a gene: 16. The CDR3 nucleotides read TGCAGCCCCCCTTGGACAGGGGTACAGTCAACCTACGAGCAGTACTTC. Amino acid sequence: CSPPWTGVQSTYEQYF.

This clonotype occurred many times. The rearrangement uses TRBV7-8 and TRBJ1-5; D is uncertain. The V gene lost 1 base and the J gene lost 4 bases, with 11 bases spanning the gap. In germline, CDR1 is SGHVS, CDR2 FQNEAQ. CDR3 size: 15 residues. Here the CDR3 reads CASSLEDGFNQPQHF. The DNA of the CDR3 is TGTGCCAGCAGCTTAGAGGATGGTTTTAATCAGCCCCAGCATTTT.

The chain couples TRBV20-1 to TRBJ2-2; D not resolved. The CDR3 is made up of 15 amino acids. Germline CDR1 is DFQATT and CDR2 is SNEGSKA (reference sequence). The V end was cut by 4 bases, the J end by 6 bases, with 18 bases between. The CDR3 region has the DNA TGCAGTGCTAATGCTAATTATCCTCCCGCCGGGGAGCTGTTTTTT. Protein: CSANANYPPAGELFF.

The sample holds many counts of this clonotype. The genes are TRBV7-2 and TRBJ2-7, with D unclear. Germline CDR1 reads SGHTA; CDR2 reads FQGNSA. The CDR3 consists of 12 residues. Trimming removed 2 bases from V and 2 bases from J, with 4 bases in between. The CDR3 DNA follows: TGTGCCAGCAGCTTAAGTACCTACGAGCAGTACTTC. Protein product: CASSLSTYEQYF. Full variable domain (rest looked up from reference TRBV7-2 and TRBJ2-7): GAGVSQSPSNKVTEKGKDVELRCDPISGHTALYWYRQSLGQGLEFLIYFQGNSAPDKSGLPSDRFSAERTGGSVSTLTIQRTQQEDSAVYLCASSLSTYEQYFGPGTRLTVT.

Comment on this clonotype: One end of the junction is discordant with germline, which a read error may explain. The chain has TRBV7-2 and TRBJ1-6; no clear D gene. Germline lookup yields CDR1 SGHTA and CDR2 FQGNSA. The CDR3 runs to 16 residues. The chain's CDR3 is CASKGGQSSYNSPPHF. DNA of the CDR3: TGTGCCAGCAAGGGCGGGCAGAGCTCCTATAATTCACCCCCCCACTTT. Full variable domain (remainder filled in from reference TRBV7-2 and TRBJ1-6): GAGVSQSPSNKVTEKGKDVELRCDPISGHTALYWYRQSLGQGLEFLIYFQGNSAPDKSGLPSDRFSAERTGGSVSTLTIQRTQQEDSAVYLCASKGGQSSYNSPPHFGNGTRLTVT.

This chain joins TRBV7-3 and TRBJ2-6, with unresolved D. The CDR3 is 15 residues long. CDR1 and CDR2 (germline): SGHTA, FQGTGA. V dropped 5 bases and J dropped 0 bases, with 8 bases sitting between them. The chain's CDR3 is CASSPFGSGANVLTF. The CDR3 region has the DNA TGTGCCAGCAGCCCTTTTGGCTCTGGGGCCAACGTCCTGACTTTC.

This clonotype was detected a few times. V usage is TRBV12-3 or TRBV12-4 and J usage is TRBJ1-2; no definite D call. This CDR3 has 12 amino acids. V was shortened by 1 base and J by 4 bases, with 4 bases between the two germline ends. The CDR3 protein is CASSLGSYGYTF. The CDR3 DNA reads TGTGCCAGCAGTTTAGGATCCTATGGCTACACCTTC.

The chain carries TRBV20-1 and TRBJ1-2; 10 bases agree with TRBD1. There are 14 residues in the CDR3. Trimming cost V 0 bases and J 7 bases; bases outside gene matches: 5. The V gene's germline CDR1 is DFQATT and CDR2 SNEGSKA (reference sequence). The CDR3 sequence: CSARETGGGSGYTF. In DNA form, the CDR3 reads TGCAGTGCTAGAGAGACAGGGGGCGGGTCTGGCTACACCTTC.

This clonotype was observed a few times. This rearrangement joins TRBV7-2 to TRBJ2-1, with TRBD2 identical over 7 bases. Germline lookup yields CDR1 SGHTA and CDR2 FQGNSA. V shed 5 bases and J 5 bases; nucleotides not matched to a gene: 15. CDR3 size: 17 residues. CDR3 nucleotide sequence: TGTGCCAGCAGCCAACCGAAACCCGGACTAGGAAACAATGAGCAGTTCTTC. This codes for CASSQPKPGLGNNEQFF.

The CDR3, as DNA: TGCAGTGCTAGTACCCCGGGGGGGGACCTCAGGACCCAGTACTTC. Amino acid sequence: CSASTPGGDLRTQYF. The rearrangement joins TRBV20-1 to TRBJ2-5, with 8 nucleotides matching TRBD2. Germline CDR1 and CDR2: DFQATT and SNEGSKA (reference sequence). The CDR3 has 15 residues. V shed 3 bases and J 7 bases; nucleotides not matched to a gene: 13.

This chain links TRBV27 with TRBJ2-3, with unresolved D. Per germline, CDR1 MNHEY and CDR2 SMNVEV (reference sequence). Trimming removed 1 base from V and 1 base from J, with 12 bases in between. This CDR3 is built from 16 residues. The CDR3 is CASSLWLESGTDTQYF. The CDR3 DNA reads TGTGCCAGCAGTTTATGGCTAGAGTCGGGCACAGATACGCAGTATTTT.